This T cell receptor beta chain was captured in a study of T cells in Graves' hyperthyroidism and ophthalmopathy. Trimming took off 5 bases at V and 0 bases at J, with 5 bases between the two ends. Germline V CDR1 and CDR2: LGHNT, FRNRAP. This CDR3 has 13 amino acids. TCR beta CDR3 sequences were amplified from RNA transcripts. HTBI primers were the set used in a first-round RT-PCR of the TCR CDR3. TCRdb independently ran MiXCR on the multiplex PCR reads; one entry per CDR3 protein. The sample has nearly 600,000 distinct CDR3 sequences, about 14% seen once. This clonotype occurred many times. This sequence was found in a young woman with Graves' hyperthyroidism that later progressed to Graves' ophthalmopathy. The sequenced material came from blood. V is TRBV12-5 and J is TRBJ2-1; D not resolved. CDR3 sequence reads: CASGAVSYNEQFF. CDR3 nucleotide sequence: TGTGCTAGTGGTGCCGTCTCCTACAATGAGCAGTTCTTC.